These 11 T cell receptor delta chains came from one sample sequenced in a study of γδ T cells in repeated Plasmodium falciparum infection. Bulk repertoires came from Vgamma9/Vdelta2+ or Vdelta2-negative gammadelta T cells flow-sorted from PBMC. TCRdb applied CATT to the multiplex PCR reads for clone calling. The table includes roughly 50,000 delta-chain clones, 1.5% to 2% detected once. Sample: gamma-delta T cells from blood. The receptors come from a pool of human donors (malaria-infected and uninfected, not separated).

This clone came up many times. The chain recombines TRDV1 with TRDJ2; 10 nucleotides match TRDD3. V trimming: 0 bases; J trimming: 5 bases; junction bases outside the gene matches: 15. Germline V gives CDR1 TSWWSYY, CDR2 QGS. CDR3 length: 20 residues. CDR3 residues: CALGELVPYLGDMDTAQLFF. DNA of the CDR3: TGTGCTCTTGGGGAACTAGTACCCTATCTGGGGGATATGGACACAGCACAACTCTTCTTT.

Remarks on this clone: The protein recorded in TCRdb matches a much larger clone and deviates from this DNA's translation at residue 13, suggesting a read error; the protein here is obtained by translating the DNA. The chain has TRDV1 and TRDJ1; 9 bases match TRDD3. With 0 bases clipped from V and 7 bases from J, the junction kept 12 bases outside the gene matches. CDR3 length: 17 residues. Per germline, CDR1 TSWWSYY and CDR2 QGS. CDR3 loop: CALGELGNPYWGSKLIF. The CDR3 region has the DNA TGTGCTCTTGGGGAACTAGGAAATCCTTACTGGGGGAGTAAACTCATCTTT.

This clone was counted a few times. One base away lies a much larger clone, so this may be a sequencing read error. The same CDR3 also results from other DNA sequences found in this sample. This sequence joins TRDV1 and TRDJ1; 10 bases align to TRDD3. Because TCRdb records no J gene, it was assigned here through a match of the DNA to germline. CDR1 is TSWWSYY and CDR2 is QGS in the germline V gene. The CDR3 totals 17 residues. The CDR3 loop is CALGELSFGGYPSQLIF. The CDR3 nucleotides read TGCGCTCTTGGGGAACTCAGTTTTGGGGGATACCCATCACAACTCATCTTT.

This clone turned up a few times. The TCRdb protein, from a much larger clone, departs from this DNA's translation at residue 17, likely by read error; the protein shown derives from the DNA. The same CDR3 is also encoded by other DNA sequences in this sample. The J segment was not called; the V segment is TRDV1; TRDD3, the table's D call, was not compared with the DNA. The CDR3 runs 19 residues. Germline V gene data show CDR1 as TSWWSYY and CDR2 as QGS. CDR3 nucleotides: TGTGCCCTTGGGTTCCGTAAGGGTCCCTGGGATATTAAGACCGATAAACCCATCTTT. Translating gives CALGFRKGPWDIKTDKPIF.

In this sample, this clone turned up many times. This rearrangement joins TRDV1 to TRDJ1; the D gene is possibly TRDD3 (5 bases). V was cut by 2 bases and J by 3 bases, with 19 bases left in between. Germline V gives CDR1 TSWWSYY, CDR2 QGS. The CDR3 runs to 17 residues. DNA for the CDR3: TGTGCTCTTGGGGAAGCTTACGATCCCTGGGTGTCCGATAAACTCATCTTT. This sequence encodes CALGEAYDPWVSDKLIF.

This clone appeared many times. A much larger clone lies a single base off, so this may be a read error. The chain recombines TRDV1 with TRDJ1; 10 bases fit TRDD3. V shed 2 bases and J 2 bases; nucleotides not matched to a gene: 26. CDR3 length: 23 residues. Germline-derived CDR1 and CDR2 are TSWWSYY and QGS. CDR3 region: CALGEIGGTSSSYRGIRTDKLIF. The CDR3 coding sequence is TGTGCTCTTGGGGAAATTGGGGGAACTTCCTCTTCATACCGGGGGATACGGACCGATAAACTCATCTTT.

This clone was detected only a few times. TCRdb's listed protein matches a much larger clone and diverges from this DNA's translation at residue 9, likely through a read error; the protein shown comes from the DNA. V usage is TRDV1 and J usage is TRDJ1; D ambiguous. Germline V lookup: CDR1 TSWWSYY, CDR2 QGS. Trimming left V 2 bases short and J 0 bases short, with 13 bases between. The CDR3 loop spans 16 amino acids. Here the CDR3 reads CALGEIRQEYTDKLIF. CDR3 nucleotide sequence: TGTGCTCTTGGGGAAATCCGTCAGGAGTACACCGATAAACTCATCTTT.

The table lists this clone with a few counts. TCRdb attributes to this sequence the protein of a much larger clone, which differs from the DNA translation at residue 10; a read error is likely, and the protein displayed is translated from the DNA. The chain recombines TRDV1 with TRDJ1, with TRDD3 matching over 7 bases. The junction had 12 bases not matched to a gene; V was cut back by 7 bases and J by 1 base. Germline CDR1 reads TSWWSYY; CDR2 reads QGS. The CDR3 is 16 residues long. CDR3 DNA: TGTGCTCTTGTAGTAACTGGGGCCGGGGGCACCGATAAACTCATCTTT. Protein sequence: CALVVTGAGGTDKLIF.

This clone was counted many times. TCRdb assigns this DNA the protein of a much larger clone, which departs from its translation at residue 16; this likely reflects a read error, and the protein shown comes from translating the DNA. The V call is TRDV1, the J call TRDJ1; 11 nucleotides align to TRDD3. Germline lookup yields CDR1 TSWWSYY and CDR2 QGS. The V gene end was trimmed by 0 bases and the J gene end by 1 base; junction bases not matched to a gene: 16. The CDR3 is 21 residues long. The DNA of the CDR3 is TGTGCTCTTGGGGAACTCCTACGTGGGTACTGGGGGATAATACCCACCGATAAACTCATCTTT. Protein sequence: CALGELLRGYWGIIPTDKLIF.

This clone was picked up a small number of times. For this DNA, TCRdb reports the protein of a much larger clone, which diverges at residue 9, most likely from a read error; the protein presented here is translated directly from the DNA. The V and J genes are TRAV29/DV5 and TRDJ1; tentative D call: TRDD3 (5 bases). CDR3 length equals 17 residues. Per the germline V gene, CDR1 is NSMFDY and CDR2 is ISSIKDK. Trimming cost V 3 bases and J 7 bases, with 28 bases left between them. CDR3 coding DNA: TGTGCAGCAACGCTTCGTATAGGGGAATACGCGCGGTTTAAACTCATCTTT. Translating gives CAATLRIGEYARFKLIF.

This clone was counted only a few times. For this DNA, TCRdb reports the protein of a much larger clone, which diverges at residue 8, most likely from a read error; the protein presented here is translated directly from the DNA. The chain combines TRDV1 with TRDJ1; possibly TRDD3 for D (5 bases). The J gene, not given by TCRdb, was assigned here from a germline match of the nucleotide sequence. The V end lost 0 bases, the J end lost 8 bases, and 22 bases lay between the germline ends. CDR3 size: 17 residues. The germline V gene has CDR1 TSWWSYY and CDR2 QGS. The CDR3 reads CALGELEGAGESRKLIF. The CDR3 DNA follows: TGTGCTCTTGGGGAACTTGAAGGAGCCGGGGAATCACGAAAACTCATCTTT.